This entry describes one T cell receptor beta chain. The antigen remains unidentified. Per germline, CDR1 DFQATT and CDR2 SNEGSKA (reference sequence). The CDR3 sequence is 11 residues long. The data were obtained in a study of blood T cells in healthy people across ages. The study's findings and limits: TCR beta diversity, measured per million T cells, fell in a roughly linear way with age.

It was with a sample-barcoded 5' primer and a J-beta primer mix that a second PCR of roughly 7 to 12 cycles was run. The template-switch adaptor, which had 12 random nucleotides, put a tag on each cDNA molecule. TCRdb re-derived calls from the 5' RACE reads in MiXCR, one entry per CDR3 protein. The repertoire holds about 1,600,000 distinct CDR3 sequences, with approximately 40% as singletons. The chain is built from TRBV20-1 and TRBJ2-7, with D possibly TRBD2 on 5 matching bases. The J call is uncertain, as TRBJ2-5 better fits the DNA end. Material for sequencing was blood. This TCR was sampled from a woman younger than 30 in good health. CDR3 loop: CSAKSGETQYF. The CDR3 region has the DNA TGCAGTGCTAAGAGCGGTGAGACCCAGTACTTC.